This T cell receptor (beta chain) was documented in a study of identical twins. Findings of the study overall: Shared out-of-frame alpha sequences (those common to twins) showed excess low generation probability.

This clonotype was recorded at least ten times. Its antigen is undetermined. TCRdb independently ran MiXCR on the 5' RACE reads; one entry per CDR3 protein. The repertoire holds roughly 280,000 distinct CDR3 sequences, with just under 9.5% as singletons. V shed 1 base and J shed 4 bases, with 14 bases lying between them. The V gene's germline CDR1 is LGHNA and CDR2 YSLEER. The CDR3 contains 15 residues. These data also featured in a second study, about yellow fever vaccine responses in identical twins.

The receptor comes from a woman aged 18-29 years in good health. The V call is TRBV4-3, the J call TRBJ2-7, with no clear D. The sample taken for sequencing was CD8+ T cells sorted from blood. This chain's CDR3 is CASSQGAEVVYEQYF. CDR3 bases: TGCGCCAGCAGCCAAGGGGCTGAAGTCGTGTACGAGCAGTACTTC.